A single sample is the source of the 11 T cell receptor beta chains below, sequenced in a study of blood T cell repertoires in COVID-19. This table comes from immunoSEQ multiplex PCR, and its TCRdb copy is limited to in-frame clones, with some not included. The sample consists of 200,000 to 250,000 clones, roughly four fifths of them appearing once. Source material: peripheral blood. The receptor source for this set is a woman in her fifties or sixties with active or convalescent COVID-19.

The chain carries TRBV19 and TRBJ2-3; 11 bases map to TRBD1. The trim removed 3 bases at V and 5 bases at J, leaving 4 bases unmatched. Germline V gene sequence: CDR1 LNHDA, CDR2 SQIVND (reference sequence). This CDR3 contains 15 residues. The CDR3 nucleotides read TGTGCCAGTAGTATGAGGACAGGGGGCTTAGATACGCAGTATTTT. This sequence encodes CASSMRTGGLDTQYF.

This chain uses TRBV29-1 with TRBJ2-7; perhaps TRBD2 as D (6 bases). The CDR3 loop spans 13 amino acids. V was clipped by 7 bases and J by 2 bases, with 15 bases between them. Germline lookup yields CDR1 SQVTM and CDR2 ANQGSEA. This CDR3 reads CSAQRGNAYEQYF. Here the CDR3 DNA reads TGCAGCGCCCAACGGGGGAACGCCTACGAGCAGTACTTC.

This clone was observed a single time. The V and J genes are TRBV10-3 and TRBJ2-6, with 8 bases that match TRBD2. V lost 6 bases to trimming and J lost 0 bases; unmatched junction nucleotides: 7. This CDR3 has 17 residues. Germline CDR1 reads ENHRY; CDR2 reads SYGVKD. In nucleotides, the CDR3 is TGTGCCATCAGGACGAGCGGGGGCCTCTCTGGGGCCAACGTCCTGACTTTC. This codes for CAIRTSGGLSGANVLTF.

The V gene is TRBV28, the J gene TRBJ1-1; tentatively, D is TRBD1 (5 bases). V gave up 6 bases and J gave up 2 bases, with 25 bases separating them. Germline V lookup: CDR1 MDHEN, CDR2 SYDVKM. The CDR3 loop spans 18 amino acids. The CDR3 sequence is CASSLGEGAAFTNTEAFF. In nucleotides, the CDR3 is TGTGCCAGCAGCCTCGGAGAAGGGGCCGCCTTTACTAACACTGAAGCTTTCTTT.

A few counts support this clone. This chain joins TRBV6-5 and TRBJ1-6; D is undetermined. The V gene lost 0 bases and the J gene lost 5 bases, with 8 bases spanning the gap. This CDR3 has 15 residues. Per the germline V gene, CDR1 is MNHEY and CDR2 is SVGAGI. This CDR3 reads CASSYSSGHNSPLHF. For the CDR3, the DNA is TGTGCCAGCAGTTACTCGAGCGGGCATAATTCACCCCTCCACTTT.

J is TRBJ2-7 and V is TRBV5-6, with 8 positions matching TRBD1. Germline CDR1 is SGHDT and CDR2 is YYEEEE. The CDR3 is 15 residues long. The V gene end was trimmed by 6 bases and the J gene end by 1 base; junction bases not matched to a gene: 9. This CDR3 reads CASTPWDRQSYEQYV. The CDR3, as DNA: TGTGCCAGCACACCTTGGGACAGGCAATCCTACGAGCAGTACGTC.

V usage is TRBV7-8 and J usage is TRBJ2-7, with D perhaps matching TRBD1 (6 bases). Germline V lookup: CDR1 SGHVS, CDR2 FQNEAQ. Trimming cost V 4 bases and J 5 bases, with 12 bases left between them. The CDR3 has 13 residues. CDR3 sequence (DNA): TGTGCCAGCAGCTCGCAGGGGCGAGACGAGCAGTACGTC. It encodes CASSSQGRDEQYV.

The chain has TRBV11-2 and TRBJ1-1, with a tentative D call TRBD1 (6 bases). CDR3 length equals 18 residues. The V gene lost 5 bases and the J gene lost 3 bases, with 25 bases spanning the gap. CDR1 and CDR2 from the germline V gene are SGHAT and FQNNGV. The chain's CDR3 is CASSPLRGSSLKDTEAFF. CDR3 sequence (DNA): TGTGCCAGCAGCCCCCTTAGGGGGTCGTCTTTAAAGGACACTGAAGCTTTCTTT. Combining the CDR3 with reference TRBV11-2 and TRBJ1-1 gives the whole variable domain EAGVAQSPRYKIIEKRQSVAFWCNPISGHATLYWYQQILGQGPKLLIQFQNNGVVDDSQLPKDRFSAERLKGVDSTLKIQPAKLEDSAVYLCASSPLRGSSLKDTEAFFGQGTRLTVV.

This chain joins TRBV5-1 and TRBJ1-1; 7 bases map to TRBD1. The CDR3 runs 15 residues. After removal of 3 bases from V and 5 bases from J, the junction contained 10 bases not matched to a gene. Germline loops: CDR1 SGHRS, CDR2 YFSETQ. CDR3 nucleotide sequence: TGCGCCAGCAGCTACGAGACAGGGTGGGGAACTGAAGCTTTCTTT. Protein: CASSYETGWGTEAFF.

This rearrangement joins TRBV6-1 to TRBJ1-1; D call uncertain. The CDR3 loop spans 11 amino acids. V was cut by 2 bases and J by 10 bases, with 8 bases left in between. The germline V gene encodes CDR1 MNHNS and CDR2 SASEGT. CDR3 sequence (DNA): TGTGCCAGCAGTGAATACCGAGGAGCTTTCTTT. It yields the protein CASSEYRGAFF.

This clone was found a few times. The gene calls are TRBV16 and TRBJ1-1; a possible D gene is TRBD1 (5 bases). V was clipped by 1 base and J by 4 bases, with 10 bases between them. Germline values: CDR1 KGHSY, CDR2 FQNENV. This CDR3 comprises 14 residues. This CDR3 reads CASSQFAGGTEAFF. CDR3 DNA: TGTGCCAGCAGCCAATTTGCGGGGGGCACTGAAGCTTTCTTT.